One T cell receptor (beta chain) is described in this entry. Source study methods: Estimation of nucleated cell counts was performed using reference gene primer amplification. Sequenced by immunoSEQ multiplex PCR; TCRdb stores in-frame clones only, minus some. The V and J calls and the clone size are those of that table, but D and trimming were determined from the DNA. The sample contains 200,000 to 250,000 clones, about nine tenths of which appear only once. This sample is part of a study of blood T cell repertoires in COVID-19. The sample comprised PBMCs or T cells enriched from blood (not recorded which). This receptor was identified in a woman aged 40 to 50 with acute COVID-19.

The CDR3: CASSLQTDYGYTF. The CDR3 DNA sequence: TGTGCCAGCAGCCTACAGACAGACTATGGCTACACCTTC. V is TRBV7-9 and J is TRBJ1-2, with D possibly TRBD1 on 5 matching bases. Germline V gives CDR1 SEHNR, CDR2 FQNEAQ (reference sequence). The V gene lost 5 bases and the J gene lost 3 bases, with 10 bases spanning the gap. CDR3 size: 13 residues.